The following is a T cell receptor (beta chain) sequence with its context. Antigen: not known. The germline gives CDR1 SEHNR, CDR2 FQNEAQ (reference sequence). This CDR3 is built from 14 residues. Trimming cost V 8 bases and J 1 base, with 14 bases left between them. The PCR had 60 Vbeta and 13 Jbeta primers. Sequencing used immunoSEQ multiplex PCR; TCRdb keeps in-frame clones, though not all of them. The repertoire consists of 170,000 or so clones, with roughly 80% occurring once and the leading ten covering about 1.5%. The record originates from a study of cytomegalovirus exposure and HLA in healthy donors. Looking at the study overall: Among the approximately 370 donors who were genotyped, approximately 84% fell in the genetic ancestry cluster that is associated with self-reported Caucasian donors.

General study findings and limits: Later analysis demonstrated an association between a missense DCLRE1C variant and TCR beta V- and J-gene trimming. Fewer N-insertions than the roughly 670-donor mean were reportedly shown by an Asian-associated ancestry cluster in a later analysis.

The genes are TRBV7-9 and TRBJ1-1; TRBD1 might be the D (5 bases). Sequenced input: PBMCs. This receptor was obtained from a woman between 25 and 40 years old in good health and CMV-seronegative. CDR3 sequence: CASGQGAQNTEAFF. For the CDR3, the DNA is TGTGCCAGCGGACAAGGGGCGCAGAACACTGAAGCTTTCTTT.